These 6 T cell receptor beta chains share one sample of origin, sequenced in a study of cytomegalovirus exposure and HLA in healthy donors (dated by TCRdb to the late 2010s). Libraries were built with the immunoSEQ multiplex PCR assay. The table was pulled from immuneACCESS by TCRdb, which kept in-frame rearrangements only. Such tables lose some clones; where checked, under half of the loss comes from unresolved V genes, and the rest has no known cause. The sample table shows roughly 330,000 clones, and around 87% are seen once. The ten largest make up approximately 1.1% of the sample. Sequenced: PBMCs. These receptors were obtained from a woman aged 25 to 39 in good health and CMV-seropositive.

The chain joins TRBV2 to TRBJ2-4, with TRBD1 matching over 10 bases. The CDR3 has 12 amino acids. Germline V gives CDR1 SNHLY, CDR2 FYNNEI. The V gene end was trimmed by 5 bases and the J gene end by 15 bases; junction bases not matched to a gene: 7. CDR3 nucleotide sequence: TGTGCCAGCAGTTACCGGGACAGGGGAACGTACTTC. Residues: CASSYRDRGTYF.

The chain carries TRBV7-5 and TRBJ2-7. TRBV7-5 is shown as a pseudogene. The CDR3 has 15 residues. The CDR3 DNA is TGTGTCAGAAGCTTAGGGCCCCCGGCACGTTCGGTTTCGCACTTC. This translates into CVRSLGPPARSVSHF.

V gene TRBV5-4 combines with J gene TRBJ2-5, with 7 bases aligning to TRBD1. Per the germline V gene, CDR1 is SGHNT and CDR2 is YYREEE (reference sequence). The CDR3 has 16 residues. V trimming: 4 bases; J trimming: 1 base; junction bases outside the gene matches: 10. CDR3 sequence reads: CASSQGQLRTQETQYF. The CDR3 nucleotides read TGTGCCAGCAGCCAGGGACAGTTAAGGACCCAAGAGACCCAGTACTTC.

This sequence joins TRBV14 and TRBJ2-7, with TRBD1 as a possible D gene (5 bases). The V and J ends lost 0 bases and 3 bases respectively, with 15 bases between them. CDR1 is SGHDN, CDR2 FVKESK, per germline. This CDR3 comprises 16 residues. Here the CDR3 reads CASSQDPGRAGYEQYF. In nucleotides, the CDR3 is TGTGCCAGCAGCCAAGATCCAGGCAGGGCAGGCTACGAGCAGTACTTC.

This clone occurred once. The rearrangement uses TRBV25-1 and TRBJ1-5; D unresolved. The germline V gene has CDR1 MGHDK and CDR2 SYGVNS. V lost 0 bases to trimming and J lost 6 bases, with 3 bases between them. This CDR3 has 12 residues. CDR3 bases: TGTGCCAGCAGTGAATATGGTCAGCCCCAGCATTTT. Residues: CASSEYGQPQHF.

In DNA, the CDR3 is TGTGCCAGCAGTCGCGGGGGGACCCTGGGGACCGGGGAGCTGTTTTTT. It encodes CASSRGGTLGTGELFF. The genes are TRBV27 and TRBJ2-2; 8 nucleotides align to TRBD2. The trim removed 5 bases at V and 5 bases at J, leaving 10 bases unmatched. Germline loops: CDR1 MNHEY, CDR2 SMNVEV (reference sequence). CDR3 length equals 16 residues.